Listed below are T cell receptor beta chains from one sample, sequenced in a study of control samples from healthy donors and cancer patients. Using immunoSEQ multiplex PCR, the repertoire was profiled, and TCRdb retains in-frame clones only, with some absent. The table shows more than 95,000 clones, with around 89% occurring only once. Source material: PBMCs. These receptors were obtained from a woman aged 45-59 years with colorectal cancer. Each CDR3 is given with its conserved first and last residue. A D gene is named only where the DNA matches it firmly. Clone size appears in some rows only: once, few, many, or a class for an expanded clone.

>TRBV30|.|TRBJ1-6|few
CAWSQGRNSPLHF
TGTGCCTGGAGTCAGGGAAGAAATTCACCCCTCCACTTT
>TRBV5-8|TRBD1|TRBJ1-3|medium-sized
CASSSDRVPGNTIYF
TGTGCCAGCAGCTCGGACAGGGTCCCTGGAAACACCATATATTTT
>TRBV4-1|.|TRBJ1-4|.
CASSQFEKLFF
TGCGCCAGCAGCCAATTTGAAAAACTGTTTTTT
>TRBV12-5|TRBD2|TRBJ2-1|.
CASGLRLAGGYEQFF
TGTGCTAGTGGTTTGAGACTAGCGGGAGGTTACGAGCAGTTCTTC
>TRBV7-9|.|TRBJ2-3|.
CASSRDGGSGDTQYF
TGTGCCAGCTCCCGGGACGGAGGTTCCGGAGATACGCAGTATTTT
>TRBV7-9|TRBD1|TRBJ1-1|.
CASSLAIQGATEAFF
TGTGCCAGCAGCCTCGCCATTCAGGGGGCTACTGAAGCTTTCTTT
>TRBV28|TRBD2|TRBJ2-5|.
CASSLSAAGGRETQYF
TGTGCCAGCAGTTTATCTGCAGCGGGGGGGCGAGAGACCCAGTACTTC
>TRBV6-1|.|TRBJ1-2|many
CASSENGVTGGGYTF
TGTGCCAGCAGTGAAAATGGAGTGACAGGAGGCGGCTACACCTTC
>TRBV5-1|.|TRBJ1-6|.
CASSLGGGAREGSPLHF
TGCGCCAGCAGCTTGGGTGGGGGGGCGCGCGAAGGATCACCCCTCCACTTT
>TRBV30|.|TRBJ1-2|.
CAWSPGAVLGYTF
TGTGCCTGGAGCCCTGGTGCAGTATTAGGCTACACCTTC
>TRBV10-3|TRBD2|TRBJ2-1|.
CAISTGTSLFDEQFF
TGTGCCATCAGTACCGGGACTAGCCTTTTCGATGAGCAGTTCTTC
>TRBV4-1|TRBD1|TRBJ1-4|.
CASSQDPGTVNEKLFF
TGCGCCAGCAGCCAAGACCCCGGGACAGTCAACGAAAAACTGTTTTTT
>TRBV5-8|TRBD2|TRBJ2-3|.
CASSLQLAGYTDTQYF
TGTGCCAGCAGCCTACAATTAGCGGGGTACACAGATACGCAGTATTTT
>TRBV5-1|.|TRBJ2-2|.
CASSSGAAYTGELFF
TGCGCCAGCAGCTCCGGAGCAGCGTACACCGGGGAGCTGTTTTTT
>TRBV15|.|TRBJ2-2|.
CATSRGTGELFF
TGTGCCACCAGCAGAGGGACCGGGGAGCTGTTTTTT
>TRBV27|TRBD2|TRBJ2-1|.
CASSSAGGVGEQFF
TGTGCCAGCAGTTCAGCGGGAGGAGTAGGTGAGCAGTTCTTC
>TRBV5-6|.|TRBJ2-4|.
CASSFKNIQYF
TGTGCCAGCAGCTTCAAAAACATTCAGTACTTC